Shown below are 29 T cell receptor beta chains from a single sample sequenced in a study of a mutant IDH1 vaccine in newly diagnosed glioma. Time point in this sample: week 5, during vaccination. Topical imiquimod was applied with each vaccine dose, which held 300 ug of mutant IDH1 20-mer peptide. Generated by immunoSEQ multiplex PCR, the TCRdb table keeps only in-frame clones and is missing some. Among around 46,000 clones listed, about 77% were seen once. For these TCRs, the target antigens are not known. The source material was PBMCs, sampled from a glioma patient whose treatment included an IDH1 peptide vaccine. Receptors originate from a man in his forties or fifties with glioma.

The chain couples TRBV29-1 to TRBJ2-5, with a weak D call TRBD1 (5 bases). The CDR3 totals 14 residues. V was clipped by 6 bases and J by 3 bases, with 17 bases between them. Germline V lookup: CDR1 SQVTM, CDR2 ANQGSEA. The CDR3 sequence is CSVRTRVDEETQYF. The CDR3 coding sequence is TGCAGCGTAAGAACCAGGGTAGATGAAGAGACCCAGTACTTC.

The chain has TRBV30 and TRBJ2-2, with D unclear. V was pared by 2 bases and J by 1 base, with 5 bases between. Germline-derived CDR1 and CDR2 are GTSNPN and SVGIG (reference sequence). The CDR3 sequence is 13 residues long. The CDR3, as DNA: TGTGCCTGGAGTTGGGAGAACACCGGGGAGCTGTTTTTT. It is translated as CAWSWENTGELFF.

The V call is TRBV18, the J call TRBJ2-7; no clear D gene. V was clipped by 5 bases and J by 0 bases, with 11 bases between them. The CDR3 sequence is 14 residues long. Germline CDR1 KGHSH, CDR2 LQKENI. DNA for the CDR3: TGTGCCAGCTCATTACCAGAAATCTCCTACGAGCAGTACTTC. Translating gives CASSLPEISYEQYF.

CDR3 amino acids: CASSLPDTGELFF. DNA for the CDR3: TGTGCCAGCAGCTTACCGGACACCGGGGAGCTGTTTTTT. The rearrangement joins TRBV11-2 to TRBJ2-2; D uncertain. From germline, CDR1 is SGHAT and CDR2 FQNNGV. The CDR3 is made up of 13 amino acids. Trimming removed 2 bases from V and 3 bases from J, with 4 bases in between.

V is TRBV7-9 and J is TRBJ2-7; D might be TRBD2 (6 bases). Deletions cut 5 bases from V and 2 bases from J, with 19 bases between. The CDR3 loop spans 16 amino acids. Germline loops: CDR1 SEHNR, CDR2 FQNEAQ (reference sequence). CDR3 DNA sequence: TGTGCCAGCAGCCCTAGGCGGGGTCATCCGCCCTACGAGCAGTACTTC. Its translation is CASSPRRGHPPYEQYF. The variable domain in full, completed from reference TRBV7-9 and TRBJ2-7, reads DTGVSQNPRHKITKRGQNVTFRCDPISEHNRLYWYRQTLGQGPEFLTYFQNEAQLEKSRLLSDRFSAERPKGSFSTLEIQRTEQGDSAMYLCASSPRRGHPPYEQYFGPGTRLTVT.

This clone has ten or more counts. Here the CDR3 DNA reads TGTGCCAGCAGTTTAGGGAGCAGCGGGGAGCTGTTTTTT. It encodes CASSLGSSGELFF. The chain is built from TRBV27 and TRBJ2-2, with a possible D match to TRBD2 (5 bases). CDR1 is MNHEY and CDR2 is SMNVEV in the germline V gene (reference sequence). The CDR3 is made up of 13 amino acids. The V gene lost 2 bases and the J gene lost 7 bases, with 8 bases spanning the gap.

DNA for the CDR3: TGTGCCAGCAGTGGGATCTGGGGTAATGAGCAGTTCTTC. Amino acid sequence: CASSGIWGNEQFF. The chain links TRBV2 to TRBJ2-1; D gene uncertain. V shed 4 bases and J shed 7 bases, with 11 bases lying between them. Germline lookup yields CDR1 SNHLY and CDR2 FYNNEI. The CDR3 is 13 amino acids.

This rearrangement joins TRBV19 to TRBJ2-1, with D tentatively TRBD2 (6 bases). The V end lost 5 bases, the J end lost 6 bases, and 11 bases lay between the germline ends. The CDR3 is made up of 13 amino acids. The germline CDR1 and CDR2 sequences are LNHDA and SQIVND (reference sequence). The CDR3 loop is CASSGGSFNEQFF. The CDR3 DNA follows: TGTGCCAGTAGTGGGGGGTCTTTCAATGAGCAGTTCTTC.

The V call is TRBV6-6, the J call TRBJ1-4, with D perhaps TRBD1 (5 bases). CDR1 and CDR2 (germline): MNHNY, SVGAGI (reference sequence). Trimming took off 8 bases at V and 6 bases at J, with 19 bases between the two ends. There are 15 residues in the CDR3. The CDR3 DNA sequence: TGTGCCAGCCGCCAAATTTCGGGGGGTGATGAAAAACTGTTTTTT. This codes for CASRQISGGDEKLFF.

The chain employs TRBV13 and TRBJ2-6; D may correspond to TRBD1 or TRBD2 (5 bases each). The CDR3 has 17 amino acids. Trimming shortened V by 5 bases and J by 2 bases, and 16 bases separated the two germline ends. The germline CDR1 and CDR2 sequences are PRHDT and FYEKMQ (reference sequence). CDR3 DNA sequence: TGTGCCAGCAGCCTGGGGGTAGTTGGTACTGGGGCCAACGTCCTGACTTTC. It encodes CASSLGVVGTGANVLTF.

The sample holds a few counts of this clone. This chain links TRBV30 with TRBJ1-2, with D unclear. The CDR3 totals 14 residues. CDR1 is GTSNPN and CDR2 is SVGIG in the germline V gene (reference sequence). V lost 1 base to trimming and J lost 2 bases, with 11 bases between them. The CDR3 loop reads CAWSGVAANYGYTF. CDR3 bases: TGTGCCTGGAGTGGGGTGGCAGCGAACTATGGCTACACCTTC.

The chain has TRBV19 and TRBJ1-5, with 10 bases aligning to TRBD1. Germline V gene sequence: CDR1 LNHDA, CDR2 SQIVND (reference sequence). The V and J ends lost 5 bases and 7 bases, in that order; junction bases with no gene match: 8. CDR3 length: 15 amino acids. CDR3 in DNA: TGTGCCAGTAGTTCTCTCCGGACAGGGGGACAGCCCCAGCATTTT. Its translation is CASSSLRTGGQPQHF.

The gene calls are TRBV29-1 and TRBJ1-2; TRBD1 is a possible D gene (6 bases). The CDR3 extends over 12 amino acids. Trimming removed 3 bases at V and 3 bases at J, with 8 bases between. The germline V gene encodes CDR1 SQVTM and CDR2 ANQGSEA. CDR3 nucleotides: TGCAGCGTTGACCAGGGGTACTATGGCTACACCTTC. Protein product: CSVDQGYYGYTF.

The rearrangement uses TRBV6-1 and TRBJ1-2; the match to TRBD1 covers 9 bases. With V trimmed by 2 bases and J by 2 bases, 3 bases remained unmatched. Germline CDR1 MNHNS, CDR2 SASEGT. The CDR3 is 15 amino acids. The CDR3 DNA reads as TGTGCCAGCAGTGAACTTGGACAGGGGAACTATGGCTACACCTTC. Amino acids: CASSELGQGNYGYTF.

This chain joins TRBV29-1 and TRBJ1-4; D unresolved. The CDR3 runs 16 residues. Trimming shortened V by 0 bases and J by 0 bases, and 11 bases separated the two germline ends. Germline CDR1 reads SQVTM; CDR2 reads ANQGSEA. Written as DNA, the CDR3 is TGCAGCGTTGAAGATCTGAGGGATGCAACTAATGAAAAACTGTTTTTT. It encodes CSVEDLRDATNEKLFF. Using reference TRBV29-1 and TRBJ1-4 for the parts outside the CDR3, the full variable domain is SAVISQKPSRDICQRGTSLTIQCQVDSQVTMMFWYRQQPGQSLTLIATANQGSEATYESGFVIDKFPISRPNLTFSTLTVSNMSPEDSSIYLCSVEDLRDATNEKLFFGSGTQLSVL.

This chain uses TRBV6-5 with TRBJ2-1, with 12 positions matching TRBD2. V shed 11 bases, J shed 4 bases, and the junction held 9 bases outside the gene matches. CDR1 and CDR2 from the germline V gene are MNHEY and SVGAGI. The CDR3 spans 15 residues. The CDR3 sequence: CAAKPTSGGYNEQFF. The CDR3 nucleotides are TGTGCCGCTAAACCCACTAGCGGGGGGTACAATGAGCAGTTCTTC.

This clone was detected once. The chain links TRBV5-8 to TRBJ1-6, with D possibly matching TRBD1 (6 bases). This CDR3 spans 15 amino acids. Trimming shortened V by 4 bases and J by 10 bases, and 18 bases separated the two germline ends. Germline loops: CDR1 SGHTS, CDR2 YDEGEE. CDR3 in DNA: TGTGCCAGCAGCATTGCCGCAGAGGGGGACTCACCCCTCCACTTT. Its protein is CASSIAAEGDSPLHF.

The V and J genes are TRBV7-6 and TRBJ1-2; D ambiguous. In germline, CDR1 is SGHVS, CDR2 FNYEAQ. This CDR3 comprises 13 residues. The ends were cut back, 2 bases at V and 2 bases at J, with 6 bases in the middle. CDR3 protein: CASSLFGNYGYTF. For the CDR3, the DNA is TGTGCCAGCAGCTTATTTGGCAACTATGGCTACACCTTC.

The chain recombines TRBV10-3 with TRBJ2-1; TRBD1 matches at 7 bases. V shed 8 bases, J shed 5 bases, and the junction held 9 bases outside the gene matches. The CDR3 has 14 residues. Per germline, CDR1 ENHRY and CDR2 SYGVKD. For the CDR3, the DNA is TGTGCCATCTGGTCCGGACAGGTCAACAATGAGCAGTTCTTC. It translates to CAIWSGQVNNEQFF.

The chain employs TRBV11-2 and TRBJ2-2, with TRBD2 matching over 9 bases. CDR3 size: 16 residues. The V segment lost 3 bases and the J segment 4 bases; nucleotides outside the gene matches: 6. Germline lookup yields CDR1 SGHAT and CDR2 FQNNGV. This CDR3 is CASSLERGAITGELFF. For the CDR3, the DNA is TGTGCCAGCAGCTTGGAGCGGGGGGCGATCACCGGGGAGCTGTTTTTT.

This clone was seen more than once but under ten times. The J gene is TRBJ1-5, the V gene TRBV15; D ambiguous. This CDR3 contains 14 residues. V lost 4 bases to trimming and J lost 7 bases, with 14 bases between them. Germline V gives CDR1 LNHNV, CDR2 YYDKDF (reference sequence). The DNA for the CDR3 is TGTGCCACCAGCAAACTTGGTTTAGGGCAGCCCCAGCATTTT. Protein sequence: CATSKLGLGQPQHF.

This clone was observed once. This chain uses TRBV7-9 with TRBJ2-1; the match to TRBD1 covers 7 bases. CDR1 and CDR2 from the germline V gene are SEHNR and FQNEAQ (reference sequence). This CDR3 region has 16 residues. Germline trimming cut 1 base from V and 0 bases from J; bases unmatched to any gene: 3. CDR3 bases: TGTGCCAGCAGCTTAGAGGGGGACAGCTCCTACAATGAGCAGTTCTTC. Its protein is CASSLEGDSSYNEQFF.

The chain links TRBV28 to TRBJ1-5, with a possible D match to TRBD1 (5 bases). Per germline, CDR1 MDHEN and CDR2 SYDVKM. CDR3 length: 15 amino acids. The V gene lost 2 bases and the J gene lost 0 bases, with 8 bases spanning the gap. The CDR3 spells CASSLAGGSNQPQHF. DNA of the CDR3: TGTGCCAGCAGTTTAGCGGGGGGTAGCAATCAGCCCCAGCATTTT.

The rearrangement uses TRBV14 and TRBJ1-2, with D possibly being TRBD1 (6 bases). V shed 5 bases and J shed 7 bases, with 17 bases lying between them. This CDR3 spans 14 amino acids. Germline V gives CDR1 SGHDN, CDR2 FVKESK. The CDR3 is CASSALGGAGGYTF. CDR3 coding DNA: TGTGCCAGCAGCGCTTTGGGGGGCGCGGGTGGCTACACCTTC.

The chain employs TRBV2 and TRBJ1-4, with 11 nucleotides matching TRBD1. V was clipped by 6 bases and J by 6 bases; unmatched bases: 3. Looked up from germline, CDR1 is SNHLY and CDR2 is FYNNEI. This CDR3 spans 14 amino acids. CDR3 loop: CASSPGQGDEKLFF. The CDR3 DNA sequence: TGTGCCAGCAGCCCGGGACAGGGGGATGAAAAACTGTTTTTT.

V usage is TRBV27 and J usage is TRBJ2-5; a possible D gene is TRBD2 (5 bases). Germline V lookup: CDR1 MNHEY, CDR2 SMNVEV (reference sequence). Between the trimmed V and J ends, which lost 5 bases and 5 bases, there was a span of 18 bases. The CDR3 sequence is 15 residues long. CDR3 in DNA: TGTGCCAGCAGTCCCCGTTTAGGGAGTTTGGAGACCCAGTACTTC. Translating it yields CASSPRLGSLETQYF.

This clone is a singleton in its sample. This chain uses TRBV7-2 with TRBJ2-7, with D possibly matching TRBD2 (5 bases). Trimming removed 3 bases at V and 6 bases at J, with 9 bases between. Germline V gene sequence: CDR1 SGHTA, CDR2 FQGNSA. The CDR3 sequence is 12 residues long. CDR3 sequence: CASSLSGSEQYF. CDR3 sequence (DNA): TGTGCCAGCAGCTTGAGTGGGAGCGAGCAGTACTTC. Full variable domain (missing parts from reference TRBV7-2 and TRBJ2-7): GAGVSQSPSNKVTEKGKDVELRCDPISGHTALYWYRQSLGQGLEFLIYFQGNSAPDKSGLPSDRFSAERTGGSVSTLTIQRTQQEDSAVYLCASSLSGSEQYFGPGTRLTVT.

The gene calls are TRBV7-9 and TRBJ1-4; the match to TRBD1 covers 9 bases. The CDR3 loop spans 18 amino acids. J was trimmed by 8 bases and V by 5 bases; bases with no gene match: 18. CDR1 is SEHNR, CDR2 FQNEAQ, per germline (reference sequence). CDR3 bases: TGTGCCAGCAGCCCCGCCTCGGGACAGGGTTTGATTCGGGAAAAACTGTTTTTT. This translates into CASSPASGQGLIREKLFF. Drawing the rest from reference TRBV7-9 and TRBJ1-4, the complete variable domain is DTGVSQNPRHKITKRGQNVTFRCDPISEHNRLYWYRQTLGQGPEFLTYFQNEAQLEKSRLLSDRFSAERPKGSFSTLEIQRTEQGDSAMYLCASSPASGQGLIREKLFFGSGTQLSVL.

V is TRBV7-9 and J is TRBJ1-1; possibly TRBD1 for D (5 bases). The CDR3 runs 14 residues. Germline CDR1 SEHNR, CDR2 FQNEAQ (reference sequence). Trimming removed 5 bases from V and 3 bases from J, with 13 bases in between. CDR3 coding DNA: TGTGCCAGCAGCCAGGGACCCTGGGACACTGAAGCTTTCTTT. This sequence encodes CASSQGPWDTEAFF.